This T cell receptor beta chain was sequenced in a study of graft-versus-host responses after intestinal transplantation. Background on the study: Recipients received multivisceral, liver-intestinal, or isolated intestinal transplants. Each recipient received anti-thymocyte globulin induction, then tacrolimus and steroids for around 3 years.

The germline V gene has CDR1 SQVTM and CDR2 ANQGSEA. V lost 7 bases, J lost 5 bases, and 23 bases lay in between. The CDR3 covers 15 residues. Regarding this clone: Its antigen remains unidentified.

Study results and caveats: Early after transplant, HvG clones declined as circulating GvH clones peaked. GvH clones surfaced in recipient marrow, some emerging earlier in ileum or blood.

TCRdb's copy holds only in-frame clones and misses some; the assay was immunoSEQ multiplex PCR. The table shows roughly 89,000 clones, with 80% to 95% occurring only once. The sample was unstimulated CD4+ T cells sorted from spleen or lymph node cells, taken before intestinal transplant. This TCR came from a human donor who received an intestinal transplant. This chain links TRBV29-1 with TRBJ2-5, with D tentatively TRBD2 (6 bases). This CDR3 is CSADRDGGPWETQYF. DNA of the CDR3: TGCAGCGCCGATAGGGATGGAGGGCCGTGGGAGACCCAGTACTTC.